The rows below give T cell receptor beta chains drawn from one sample of a study of early T cells in non-severe SARS-CoV-2 infection. MiXCR, applied by TCRdb to the 5' RACE reads, yields one record per CDR3 protein. The sample has under 85,000 distinct CDR3 sequences, around 11% seen once. The source material was whole blood. The receptors shown here come from an adult who was a healthcare worker with PCR-confirmed SARS-CoV-2 infection or an uninfected control (not recorded which). The CDR3 runs from the conserved cysteine through the conserved F or W.

v_gene	j_gene	CDR3aa
TRBV20-1	TRBJ2-4	CSARNWTSIKNIQYF
TRBV20-1	TRBJ1-4	CSASLAPGRKLFF
TRBV20-1	TRBJ2-2	CSARDLASGSPGELFF
TRBV19	TRBJ2-7	CASSNPLGLGSKYEQYF
TRBV5-4	TRBJ1-1	CASSFMMNTEAFF
TRBV6-6	TRBJ2-7	CASRDGSYEQYF
TRBV19	TRBJ1-2	CASSMSRGLGYGYTF
TRBV7-2	TRBJ2-1	CASSYGRTYNEQFF
TRBV6-5	TRBJ2-3	CASSYAGGPTDTQYF
TRBV5-1	TRBJ2-1	CASSYGLAGAYNEQFF
TRBV6-5	TRBJ1-1	CASSYSWGTEAFF
TRBV12-5	TRBJ1-1	CASGLVRQRNTEAFF
TRBV5-1	TRBJ2-3	CASSFGQDTDTQYF
TRBV5-1	TRBJ1-2	CASSLSSNDLGYTF
TRBV2	TRBJ2-7	CASLETAREQYF
TRBV7-8	TRBJ1-1	CASSPGARGRGTEAFF
TRBV7-2	TRBJ2-1	CASSLVSFPNEQFF
TRBV6-5	TRBJ2-2	CASSSGLTPGELFF
TRBV6-2/TRBV6-3	TRBJ2-4	CASSPQGVLAKNIQYF
TRBV2	TRBJ2-1	CASRASGISRGEQFF
TRBV7-8	TRBJ1-4	CASSSRQGTNEKLFF
TRBV7-9	TRBJ2-5	CASSGFSGRWETQYF
TRBV12-3/TRBV12-4	TRBJ1-1	CASSLMENTEAFF
TRBV7-9	TRBJ1-2	CASSSQGKNYGYTF
TRBV7-9	TRBJ2-1	CASSLARGANNEQFF
TRBV12-3/TRBV12-4	TRBJ2-3	CASSLNLLKSTDTQYF
TRBV7-2	TRBJ2-4	CASSLLADIQYF
TRBV29-1	TRBJ2-3	CSEGATDTQYF
TRBV6-5	TRBJ2-7	CASSYFGGEQYF
TRBV10-2	TRBJ2-3	CASRETDTQYF
TRBV12-3/TRBV12-4	TRBJ1-4	CASSPGGVRNEKLFF
TRBV29-1	TRBJ2-1	CSVGETGGEQFF
TRBV6-2/TRBV6-3	TRBJ2-5	CASSPRLAGGETQYF
TRBV14	TRBJ1-1	CASRRGGGQNTEAFF
TRBV27	TRBJ2-7	CASSWPQGEQYF
TRBV7-8	TRBJ2-1	CASSDALAGAGLDEQFF
TRBV7-6	TRBJ2-7	CASSSAPGQGVHEQYF
TRBV20-1	TRBJ2-3	CSTTGGPDTQYF
TRBV7-2	TRBJ2-2	CASSLAGLAVWPGELFF
TRBV3-1	TRBJ1-6	CASSQGDRHLHF
TRBV7-2	TRBJ2-7	CASSLPGLYEQYF
TRBV7-9	TRBJ2-5	CASSLDPTGLQETQYF
TRBV5-1	TRBJ2-1	CASSSDPLAGARNEQFF
TRBV6-5	TRBJ1-4	CASRSPTGKKLFF
TRBV7-2	TRBJ2-3	CASNPPADTQYF
TRBV7-9	TRBJ2-1	CASSSGPPRENYNEQFF
TRBV19	TRBJ1-4	CASSRMEAEKLFF
TRBV19	TRBJ1-5	CASSIDLSSQPQHF
TRBV18	TRBJ2-4	CASSPPGQGAVNQYF
TRBV2	TRBJ2-2	CASREVANTGELFF
TRBV19	TRBJ2-1	CASSTGEVYNEQFF